The T cell receptor beta chain described here comes from a study of OX40 agonist ivuxolimab in advanced cancers. Findings of the study overall: Clonal expansion in partial responders at 0.1-3.0 mg/kg ranked among the lowest. Both CD4+ and CD8+ T cell populations in blood had undergone clonal expansion by week 6 at 0.1 to 3.0 mg/kg.

This CDR3 region has 13 residues. The germline V and J ends were trimmed by 3 bases and 1 base, with 6 bases remaining between them. The V gene's germline CDR1 is WNHNN and CDR2 SYGVQD (reference sequence). Clones were sequenced by immunoSEQ multiplex PCR, and TCRdb holds only the in-frame ones, with some missing. Of about 76,000 clones listed, 85% to 90% are singletons. Details on this clone: The target antigen is unknown.

Sequencing was performed on CD4+ or CD8+ T cells sorted from blood, taken in a trial of the OX40 agonist ivuxolimab. The source of this sequence is an adult with an advanced solid tumor such as melanoma, head and neck, liver or kidney cancer. V usage is TRBV10-1 and J usage is TRBJ1-1; D gene ambiguous. The CDR3 region is CASSDRSNTEAFF. The DNA of the CDR3 is TGCGCCAGCAGTGACAGGTCGAACACTGAAGCTTTCTTT.